This TCR beta chain stems from a study of blood T cells in healthy people across ages. Per germline, CDR1 SGHTA and CDR2 FQGNSA. The CDR3 sequence is 15 residues long. V lost 4 bases and J lost 4; bases outside the gene matches: 6. A few counts support this clonotype. As yet, its antigen is unknown. Study-level findings and limits: Donors of long life had a larger count of naive CD4+ cells and greater diversity than aged donors. From one million sequenced T cells, diversity estimates were lower bounds.

Primed by a sample-barcoded 5' primer and a J-beta primer mix, a second PCR proceeded for about 7 to 11 cycles. TCRdb reanalysed the 5' RACE reads using MiXCR and keeps one entry per CDR3 protein. The table shows over 550,000 distinct CDR3 sequences, with approximately 30% occurring only once. Sequencing input: blood. The rearrangement links TRBV7-2 to TRBJ2-2; 7 bases map to TRBD1. The clonotype originates from a woman older than 75 in good health. CDR3 region: CASSYRDRGTGELFF. The DNA for the CDR3 is TGTGCCAGCAGCTACCGGGACAGAGGCACCGGGGAGCTGTTTTTT.